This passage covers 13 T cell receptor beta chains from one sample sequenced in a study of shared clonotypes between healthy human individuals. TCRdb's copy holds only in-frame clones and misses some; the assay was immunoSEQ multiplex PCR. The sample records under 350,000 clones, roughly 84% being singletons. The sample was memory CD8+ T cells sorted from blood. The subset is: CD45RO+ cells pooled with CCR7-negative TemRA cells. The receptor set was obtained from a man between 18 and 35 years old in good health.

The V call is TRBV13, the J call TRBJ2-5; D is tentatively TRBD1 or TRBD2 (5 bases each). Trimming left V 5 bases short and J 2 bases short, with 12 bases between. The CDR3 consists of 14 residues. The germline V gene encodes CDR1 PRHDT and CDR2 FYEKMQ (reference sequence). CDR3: CASSHPGGQETQYF. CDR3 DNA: TGTGCCAGCAGCCACCCTGGGGGACAAGAGACCCAGTACTTC.

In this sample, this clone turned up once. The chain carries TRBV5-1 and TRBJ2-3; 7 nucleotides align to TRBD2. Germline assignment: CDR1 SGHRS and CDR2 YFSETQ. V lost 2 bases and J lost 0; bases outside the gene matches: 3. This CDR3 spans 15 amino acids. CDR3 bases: TGCGCCAGCAGCTTACTAGCGAGAAGCACAGATACGCAGTATTTT. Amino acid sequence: CASSLLARSTDTQYF. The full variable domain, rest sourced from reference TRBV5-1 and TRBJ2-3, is KAGVTQTPRYLIKTRGQQVTLSCSPISGHRSVSWYQQTPGQGLQFLFEYFSETQRNKGNFPGRFSGRQFSNSRSEMNVSTLELGDSALYLCASSLLARSTDTQYFGPGTRLTVL.

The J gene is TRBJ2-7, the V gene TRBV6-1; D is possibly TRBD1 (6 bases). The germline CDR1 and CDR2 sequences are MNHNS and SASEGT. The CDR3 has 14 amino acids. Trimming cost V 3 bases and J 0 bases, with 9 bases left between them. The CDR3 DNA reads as TGTGCCAGCAGTGATTACAGGGTCTCCTACGAGCAGTACTTC. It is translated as CASSDYRVSYEQYF.

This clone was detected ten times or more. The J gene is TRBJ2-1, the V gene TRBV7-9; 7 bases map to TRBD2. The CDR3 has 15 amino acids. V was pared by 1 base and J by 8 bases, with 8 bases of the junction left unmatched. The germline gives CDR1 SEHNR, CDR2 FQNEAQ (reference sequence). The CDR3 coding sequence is TGTGCCAGCAGCTTAGAGCGGGGCCCCGTTTATGAGCAGTTCTTC. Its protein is CASSLERGPVYEQFF. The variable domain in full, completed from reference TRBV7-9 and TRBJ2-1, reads DTGVSQNPRHKITKRGQNVTFRCDPISEHNRLYWYRQTLGQGPEFLTYFQNEAQLEKSRLLSDRFSAERPKGSFSTLEIQRTEQGDSAMYLCASSLERGPVYEQFFGPGTRLTVL.

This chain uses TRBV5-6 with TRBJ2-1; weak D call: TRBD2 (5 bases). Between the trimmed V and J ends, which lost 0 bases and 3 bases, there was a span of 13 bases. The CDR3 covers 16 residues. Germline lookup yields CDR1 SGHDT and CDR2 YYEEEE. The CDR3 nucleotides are TGTGCCAGCAGCTTGGCCGGGCTAGCACTCTACAATGAGCAGTTCTTC. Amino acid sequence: CASSLAGLALYNEQFF.

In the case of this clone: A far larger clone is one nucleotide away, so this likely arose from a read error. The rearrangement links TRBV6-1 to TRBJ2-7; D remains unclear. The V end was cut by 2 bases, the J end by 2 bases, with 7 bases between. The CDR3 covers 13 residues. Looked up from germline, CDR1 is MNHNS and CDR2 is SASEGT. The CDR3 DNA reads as TGTGCCAGCAGTGAATGGCAGGCCTACGAGCAGTACTTC. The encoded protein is CASSEWQAYEQYF.

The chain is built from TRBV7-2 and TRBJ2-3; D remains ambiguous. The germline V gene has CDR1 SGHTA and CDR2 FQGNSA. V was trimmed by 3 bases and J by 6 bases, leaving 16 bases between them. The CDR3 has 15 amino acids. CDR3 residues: CASSFLLGSEDTQYF. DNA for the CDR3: TGTGCCAGCAGCTTTCTCCTTGGGTCCGAGGATACGCAGTATTTT.

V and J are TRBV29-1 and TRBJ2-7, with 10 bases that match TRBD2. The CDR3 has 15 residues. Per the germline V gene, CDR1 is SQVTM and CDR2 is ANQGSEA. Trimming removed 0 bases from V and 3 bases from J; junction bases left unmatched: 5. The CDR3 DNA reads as TGCAGCGTTGAAGACCGGCTAGCGGGGGACTACGAGCAGTACTTC. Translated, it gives CSVEDRLAGDYEQYF.

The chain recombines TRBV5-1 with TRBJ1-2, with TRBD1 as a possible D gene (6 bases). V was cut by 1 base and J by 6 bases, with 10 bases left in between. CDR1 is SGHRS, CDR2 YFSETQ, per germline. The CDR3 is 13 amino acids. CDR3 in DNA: TGCGCCAGCAGCTTGACGGGGGCCGATGGCTACACCTTC. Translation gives CASSLTGADGYTF.

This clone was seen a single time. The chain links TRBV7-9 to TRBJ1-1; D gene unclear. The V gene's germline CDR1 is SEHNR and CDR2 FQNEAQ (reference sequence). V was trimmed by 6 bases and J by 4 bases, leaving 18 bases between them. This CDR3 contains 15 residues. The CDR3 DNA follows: TGTGCCAGCAGGGGAAGGGATGAGATGGGCACTGAAGCTTTCTTT. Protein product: CASRGRDEMGTEAFF.

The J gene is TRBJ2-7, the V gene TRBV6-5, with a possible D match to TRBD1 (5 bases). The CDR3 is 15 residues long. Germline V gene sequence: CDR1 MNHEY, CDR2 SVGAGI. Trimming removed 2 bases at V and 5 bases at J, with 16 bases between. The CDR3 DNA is TGTGCCAGCAGTTACGAGGCAGGGCCTCTGGACGAGCAGTACTTC. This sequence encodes CASSYEAGPLDEQYF.

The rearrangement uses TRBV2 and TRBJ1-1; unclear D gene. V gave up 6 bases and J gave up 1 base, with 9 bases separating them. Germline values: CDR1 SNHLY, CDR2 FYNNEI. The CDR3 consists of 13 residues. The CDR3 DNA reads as TGTGCCAGCAGAGTCATGGGGAACACTGAAGCTTTCTTT. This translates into CASRVMGNTEAFF.

The CDR3 protein is CASSDAPGLGTDTQYF. DNA of the CDR3: TGTGCCAGCAGTGACGCCCCAGGATTAGGCACAGATACGCAGTATTTT. The chain has TRBV6-1 and TRBJ2-3; D is unresolved. Trimming took 3 bases from V and 1 from J, leaving 14 bases between them. Per the germline V gene, CDR1 is MNHNS and CDR2 is SASEGT. CDR3 length: 16 amino acids.